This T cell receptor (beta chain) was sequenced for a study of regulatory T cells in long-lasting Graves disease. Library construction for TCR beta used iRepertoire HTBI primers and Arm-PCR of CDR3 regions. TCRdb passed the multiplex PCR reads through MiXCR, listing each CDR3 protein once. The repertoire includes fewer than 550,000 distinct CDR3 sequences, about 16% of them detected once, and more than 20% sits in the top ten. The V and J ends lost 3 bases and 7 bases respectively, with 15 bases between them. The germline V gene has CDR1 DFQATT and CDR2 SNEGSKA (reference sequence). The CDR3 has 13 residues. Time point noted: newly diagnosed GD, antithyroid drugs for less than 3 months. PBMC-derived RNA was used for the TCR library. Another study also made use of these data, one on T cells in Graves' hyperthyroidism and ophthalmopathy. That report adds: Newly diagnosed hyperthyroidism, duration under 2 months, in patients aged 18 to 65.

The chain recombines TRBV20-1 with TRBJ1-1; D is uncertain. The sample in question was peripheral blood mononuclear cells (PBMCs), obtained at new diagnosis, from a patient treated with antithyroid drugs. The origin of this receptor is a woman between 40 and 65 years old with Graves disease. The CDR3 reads CSASQAVRDEAFF. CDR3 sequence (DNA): TGCAGTGCTAGCCAAGCCGTACGGGATGAAGCTTTCTTT.